A selection of T cell receptor beta chains follows, all from one sample in a study of human T cells and chemical hapten exposure. TCRdb independently ran MiXCR on the RACE reads; one entry per CDR3 protein. Of some 250,000 distinct CDR3 sequences in the sample, around 7.7% were seen once. The sequencing used whole blood, collected in connection with sensitization to the hapten diphenylcyclopropenone (DPC). The source of these receptors is a man aged 18 to 30 with alopecia areata. Some clones in this sample may be carry-over from other donors' samples. CDR3s leave out the opening cysteine and the closing phenylalanine or tryptophan. Each record gives: D gene, CDR3 length, V gene, J gene, CDR3 protein. A D gene is named only where the DNA matches it firmly.

NA,13,TRBV2,TRBJ1-4,ASRPRTAGAEKLF
NA,14,TRBV6-2/TRBV6-3,TRBJ1-1,ASSYQRVQGMAEAF
TRBD1,14,TRBV9,TRBJ2-1,ASSVLGQGNYNEQF
TRBD1,12,TRBV2,TRBJ1-2,ASTGTGGFYGYT
NA,11,TRBV12-3/TRBV12-4,TRBJ1-4,ASSSNRNEKLF
TRBD1,14,TRBV15,TRBJ1-2,ATSRGQSTPIYGYT
TRBD1,12,TRBV7-9,TRBJ2-1,ATDGQGLLDEQF
NA,12,TRBV7-9,TRBJ2-3,ASSHDSRTDTQY
NA,11,TRBV5-5,TRBJ1-5,ASSYRDYQPQH
NA,11,TRBV20-1,TRBJ2-7,SARGRASGEQY
NA,13,TRBV27,TRBJ1-6,VSLKRFSYNSPLH
NA,12,TRBV12-3/TRBV12-4,TRBJ2-5,ASSLRHTQETQY
NA,12,TRBV3-1,TRBJ2-1,ASSLGTTRDKEF
TRBD1,13,TRBV14,TRBJ2-7,ASSHTGTGDHEQY
TRBD1,14,TRBV6-5,TRBJ2-6,ASSYRDSPGANVLT
NA,12,TRBV6-6,TRBJ2-2,AGPEGGVTGELF
NA,8,TRBV29-1,TRBJ1-2,SVESRPST
NA,12,TRBV27,TRBJ2-3,ASSSNGGTDTQY
NA,12,TRBV3-1,TRBJ2-3,ASSATSSTDTQY
TRBD1,13,TRBV7-2,TRBJ1-1,ASSFPGQGETEAF
TRBD2,13,TRBV20-1,TRBJ2-1,SAFLGTRGDNEQF
NA,13,TRBV5-1,TRBJ2-3,ASSWREPGTDTQY
NA,13,TRBV6-5,TRBJ2-7,ASSHAPGQSYEQY
NA,12,TRBV10-2,TRBJ1-1,ASSEGERNTEAF
NA,13,TRBV5-1,TRBJ2-7,ASSSATGTVYEQY
NA,15,TRBV11-1,TRBJ2-1,ASSLVRGFSSYNEQF
NA,13,TRBV6-1,TRBJ2-5,ASSLPQGGGETQY
NA,9,TRBV7-2,TRBJ1-1,ASSKNTEAF
TRBD1,11,TRBV5-1,TRBJ1-2,ASSSGTDYGYT
NA,13,TRBV3-1,TRBJ2-1,ASTHRGSSYNEQF
NA,13,TRBV7-9,TRBJ2-1,ASSSARYYLNEQF
NA,16,TRBV7-8,TRBJ2-3,ASSLRGTAGQSTDTQY
NA,13,TRBV24-1,TRBJ2-2,ATSDYVSYTGELF
NA,10,TRBV7-3,TRBJ2-1,ASSLGQSSQF
NA,12,TRBV6-5,TRBJ1-6,ASKGGGWSSPLH
NA,11,TRBV20-1,TRBJ1-5,SASEWVQQPQH
TRBD1,15,TRBV6-2/TRBV6-3,TRBJ1-5,ASRNRDRGPTDQPQH
NA,13,TRBV9,TRBJ1-1,ASSVAGHMNTEAF
TRBD2,14,TRBV9,TRBJ2-7,ASSVGLAGVSYEQY
TRBD2,12,TRBV28,TRBJ2-1,ASSGTLGGDEQF
TRBD1,16,TRBV15,TRBJ2-7,ATSSDKSGTGTSYEQY
NA,13,TRBV5-1,TRBJ2-5,ASSEGTIMQETQY
TRBD1,11,TRBV29-1,TRBJ1-1,SVGQGAGTEAF
NA,15,TRBV5-1,TRBJ1-5,ASSLEARAGGNQPQH
TRBD1,12,TRBV2,TRBJ2-1,ASLSGQGFDEQF
NA,13,TRBV6-2/TRBV6-3,TRBJ2-6,ASSSGSSGANVLT
NA,8,TRBV28,TRBJ2-1,ASSFDEQF
NA,15,TRBV7-9,TRBJ2-5,ASSPPYTGAEGETQY
TRBD1,11,TRBV2,TRBJ2-5,ASTPTGIETQY
NA,13,TRBV9,TRBJ2-5,ASSSPLGGQETQY
NA,13,TRBV27,TRBJ2-3,ASSWGTSSTDTQY
TRBD1,14,TRBV27,TRBJ2-1,ASSPTGIFGYNEQF
TRBD2,14,TRBV28,TRBJ2-7,ASSLASFSGGYEQY
NA,12,TRBV5-1,TRBJ2-1,ASKFWQAYNEQF
NA,12,TRBV28,TRBJ2-3,VSSVHRGTDTQY
NA,12,TRBV9,TRBJ1-1,ASSPTPRGPEAF
NA,16,TRBV27,TRBJ1-2,ASSLKGPHGGQPYGYT
TRBD1,13,TRBV28,TRBJ1-1,ASTQTGGMNTEAF
NA,11,TRBV29-1,TRBJ2-1,SVERGAYNEQF
NA,11,TRBV5-1,TRBJ1-1,ASNWPGATEAF